These 8 T cell receptor beta chains came from one sample sequenced in a study of blood T cell repertoires in COVID-19. Clones were sequenced by immunoSEQ multiplex PCR, and TCRdb holds only the in-frame ones, with some missing. The sample includes 200,000 to 250,000 clones, approximately 83% seen only once; the top ten take 3%. The material sequenced was peripheral blood. All receptors derive from a woman aged 25-40 years who had recovered from COVID-19.

This clone was found a few times. This chain uses TRBV18 with TRBJ2-5; 14 bases are a match to TRBD2. Germline assignment: CDR1 KGHSH and CDR2 LQKENI. This CDR3 region has 16 residues. Trimming took 1 base from V and 2 from J; bases not matched to a gene: 0. For the CDR3, the DNA is TGTGCCAGCTCACCACGACTAGCGGGGGGGCAAGAGACCCAGTACTTC. This encodes CASSPRLAGGQETQYF.

This chain links TRBV3-1 (or the pseudogene TRBV3-2) with TRBJ2-3; TRBD2 matches at 10 bases. V was pared by 5 bases and J by 4 bases, with 3 bases of the junction left unmatched. Looked up from germline, CDR1 is LGHDT and CDR2 is YNNKEL (reference sequence). CDR3 length equals 14 residues. For the CDR3, the DNA is TGTGCCAGCAGCGAGAGCGGGGGGGCAGATACGCAGTATTTT. As protein: CASSESGGADTQYF.

The chain is built from TRBV27 and TRBJ1-2; 7 positions match TRBD1. There are 13 residues in the CDR3. Germline CDR1 MNHEY, CDR2 SMNVEV (reference sequence). The trim removed 4 bases at V and 4 bases at J, leaving 3 bases unmatched. CDR3 amino acids: CASSSRGFYGYTF. DNA of the CDR3: TGTGCCAGCAGTTCCAGGGGGTTCTATGGCTACACCTTC.

The CDR3 DNA is TGTGCCAGCAGCACGACAGGACCAAACTGGACTTTCTTT. Its translation: CASSTTGPNWTFF. This chain links TRBV7-9 with TRBJ1-1; weak D call: TRBD1 (6 bases). This CDR3 comprises 13 residues. Trimming cost V 5 bases and J 12 bases, with 19 bases left between them. Germline V gene data show CDR1 as SEHNR and CDR2 as FQNEAQ (reference sequence).

The chain joins TRBV5-5 to TRBJ2-6, with D unresolved. Germline CDR1 SGHKS, CDR2 YYEKEE (reference sequence). The V and J ends lost 0 bases and 0 bases respectively, with 4 bases between them. The CDR3 is made up of 15 amino acids. The CDR3 sequence is CASSLGLSGANVLTF. DNA of the CDR3: TGTGCCAGCAGCTTGGGACTCTCTGGGGCCAACGTCCTGACTTTC. The full variable domain, rest sourced from reference TRBV5-5 and TRBJ2-6, is DAGVTQSPTHLIKTRGQQVTLRCSPISGHKSVSWYQQVLGQGPQFIFQYYEKEERGRGNFPDRFSARQFPNYSSELNVNALLLGDSALYLCASSLGLSGANVLTFGAGSRLTVL.

This chain links TRBV2 with TRBJ1-1; D may be TRBD1 (5 bases). The germline V and J ends were trimmed by 7 bases and 1 base, with 19 bases remaining between them. The CDR3 has 16 residues. Germline lookup yields CDR1 SNHLY and CDR2 FYNNEI. In DNA form, the CDR3 reads TGTGCCAGCAACGAGCCTTTGGGACTCACGAACACTGAAGCTTTCTTT. The encoded protein is CASNEPLGLTNTEAFF.

This clone has only a few counts. J is TRBJ1-1 and V is TRBV25-1; D is perhaps TRBD1 (6 bases). The germline V and J ends were trimmed by 3 bases and 6 bases, with 11 bases remaining between them. This CDR3 is 13 amino acids long. Germline V CDR1 and CDR2: MGHDK, SYGVNS. CDR3 residues: CASSENRASEAFF. In nucleotides, the CDR3 is TGTGCCAGCAGTGAGAACAGGGCTTCTGAAGCTTTCTTT.

A few counts support this clone. The V gene is TRBV21-1, the J gene TRBJ1-6; TRBD1 was called by the table and not checked on the DNA. TRBV21-1 has pseudogene status. This CDR3 has 17 amino acids. The CDR3 spells CASSKVGRVTYNSPLHF. The DNA for the CDR3 is TGTGCCAGCAGCAAGGTCGGCAGGGTGACCTATAATTCACCCCTCCACTTT.